These 6 T cell receptor beta chains were sequenced from one sample in a study of blood T cell repertoires in COVID-19. TCRdb's copy holds only in-frame clones and misses some; the assay was immunoSEQ multiplex PCR. This table has roughly 190,000 clones, roughly 80% appearing once. The material sequenced was peripheral blood. The origin of the receptors is a woman in her sixties with COVID-19, enrolled during active disease.

J is TRBJ1-1 and V is TRBV27; 7 bases agree with TRBD1. Trimming took 5 bases from V and 4 from J; bases not matched to a gene: 10. CDR1 and CDR2 (germline): MNHEY, SMNVEV (reference sequence). This CDR3 spans 15 amino acids. The CDR3 loop reads CASSQTKGAGTEAFF. The CDR3 bases are TGTGCCAGCAGTCAGACCAAGGGGGCTGGCACTGAAGCTTTCTTT.

The CDR3 sequence: CASSPVGDTIYF. The CDR3 coding sequence is TGTGCCAGCAGTCCCGTCGGGGACACCATATATTTT. The V and J genes are TRBV6-6 and TRBJ1-3; D gene uncertain. The CDR3 length is 12 residues. Germline V gene data show CDR1 as MNHNY and CDR2 as SVGAGI (reference sequence). Trimming pared 5 bases from V and 8 bases from J, leaving 10 bases between.

J is TRBJ2-3 and V is TRBV7-3, with D perhaps matching TRBD2 (5 bases). The CDR3 spans 13 residues. Germline CDR1 and CDR2: SGHTA and FQGTGA. The germline V and J ends were trimmed by 1 base and 6 bases, with 8 bases remaining between them. The CDR3 DNA reads TGTGCCAGCAGCTTAAGTAGGAGGGATACGCAGTATTTT. Amino acid sequence: CASSLSRRDTQYF.

A few counts support this clone. The chain carries TRBV19 and TRBJ2-1, with 11 bases fitting TRBD2. The germline V gene has CDR1 LNHDA and CDR2 SQIVND (reference sequence). The CDR3 contains 15 residues. V lost 3 bases, J lost 7 bases, and 5 bases stayed unmatched. CDR3 in DNA: TGTGCCAGTAGTATCCCCCGGACTAGCGGGAATGAGCAGTTCTTC. Amino acid sequence: CASSIPRTSGNEQFF.

This chain uses TRBV4-1 with TRBJ2-1; 11 nucleotides line up with TRBD2. The germline V gene encodes CDR1 MGHRA and CDR2 YSYEKL. The CDR3 is made up of 19 amino acids. V lost 3 bases, J lost 5 bases, and 15 bases stayed unmatched. The CDR3 DNA reads TGCGCCAGCAGCCAGTCTCTCCGTAGCGGGAGGGCCCGGGACAATGAGCAGTTCTTC. Encoded protein: CASSQSLRSGRARDNEQFF.

The rearrangement links TRBV24-1 to TRBJ2-3; tentative D call: TRBD1 (6 bases). The CDR3 is 14 amino acids. V gave up 6 bases and J gave up 4 bases, with 13 bases separating them. The germline gives CDR1 KGHDR, CDR2 SFDVKD. The CDR3 DNA follows: TGTGCCACCAGTTGGAGACAGGCCTCAGATACGCAGTATTTT. Protein: CATSWRQASDTQYF.